Shown below are 9 T cell receptor beta chains from a single sample sequenced in a study of Ad26.COV2.S vaccination and SARS-CoV-2 variants. The assay was immunoSEQ multiplex PCR, and TCRdb's table has in-frame clones only and misses some. The data hold around 450,000 clones, with 88% observed a single time. This sample's treatment: roughly 18 received Ad26.COV2.S at low or high dose, single or two shots; a few received placebo; per-sample allocation not given. Sampling happened 63 days after the first vaccine or placebo injection. The specimen was peripheral blood, collected in a trial of Ad26.COV2.S vaccine versus placebo. Receptor source: a person aged 18-65 years who received the Ad26.COV2.S COVID-19 vaccine or a placebo.

The rearrangement joins TRBV28 to TRBJ1-4; D remains unclear. Trimming pared 7 bases from V and 8 bases from J, leaving 14 bases between. The CDR3 has 13 residues. Germline-derived CDR1 and CDR2 are MDHEN and SYDVKM. The CDR3 is CASIQPGGEKLFF. CDR3 bases: TGTGCCAGCATTCAGCCGGGTGGGGAAAAACTGTTTTTT.

This clone was observed a single time. This sequence joins TRBV7-9 and TRBJ1-5; TRBD1 aligns across 7 bases. V lost 5 bases to trimming and J lost 0 bases; unmatched junction nucleotides: 10. The CDR3 length is 17 residues. The V gene's germline CDR1 is SEHNR and CDR2 FQNEAQ (reference sequence). The DNA of the CDR3 is TGTGCCAGCAGCCGAGAGACAGGGCGGTTTAGCAATCAGCCCCAGCATTTT. Translating gives CASSRETGRFSNQPQHF.

The rearrangement uses TRBV19 and TRBJ1-5; tentative D call: TRBD1 (5 bases). The CDR3 length is 15 residues. Germline V gives CDR1 LNHDA, CDR2 SQIVND (reference sequence). Deletions cut 1 base from V and 3 bases from J, with 10 bases between. DNA for the CDR3: TGTGCCAGTAGTATAGTCGGGACGGTCAATCAGCCCCAGCATTTT. The encoded protein is CASSIVGTVNQPQHF. The variable domain in full, with the rest retrieved from reference TRBV19 and TRBJ1-5, is DGGITQSPKYLFRKEGQNVTLSCEQNLNHDAMYWYRQDPGQGLRLIYYSQIVNDFQKGDIAEGYSVSREKKESFPLTVTSAQKNPTAFYLCASSIVGTVNQPQHFGDGTRLSIL.

The CDR3 DNA follows: TGTGCCAGCAGCTTATGGGACAGGAGAACCTTTTACAATGAGCAGTTCTTC. Its translation: CASSLWDRRTFYNEQFF. The chain uses TRBV7-3 and TRBJ2-1, with 8 positions matching TRBD1. V lost 2 bases and J lost 4; bases outside the gene matches: 10. Germline V gene sequence: CDR1 SGHTA, CDR2 FQGTGA. The CDR3 consists of 17 residues. The entire variable domain, with the rest obtained from reference TRBV7-3 and TRBJ2-1, is as follows: GAGVSQTPSNKVTEKGKYVELRCDPISGHTALYWYRQSLGQGPEFLIYFQGTGAADDSGLPNDRFFAVRPEGSVSTLKIQRTERGDSAVYLCASSLWDRRTFYNEQFFGPGTRLTVL.

J is TRBJ2-7 and V is TRBV7-2; the match to TRBD1 covers 11 bases. This CDR3 is 15 amino acids long. Trimming at V came to 2 bases and at J to 7 bases, leaving 7 bases not matched to a gene. The germline CDR1 and CDR2 sequences are SGHTA and FQGNSA. The CDR3 DNA follows: TGTGCCAGCAGCTTAAAGGGACAGGGGGTTTGGGAGCAGTACTTC. Its translation: CASSLKGQGVWEQYF.

This clone came up a few times. The V call is TRBV27, the J call TRBJ1-5; D is uncertain. Germline V gene data show CDR1 as MNHEY and CDR2 as SMNVEV (reference sequence). The V gene lost 8 bases and the J gene lost 9 bases, with 14 bases spanning the gap. CDR3 length: 12 residues. The DNA for the CDR3 is TGTGCCAGCCCTTCATTCAAAGGGCCCCAGCATTTT. It specifies CASPSFKGPQHF.

V usage is TRBV7-8 and J usage is TRBJ2-4; no definite D call. Germline CDR1 SGHVS, CDR2 FQNEAQ. The CDR3 is 18 residues long. V lost 2 bases, J lost 4 bases, and 21 bases lay in between. The DNA for the CDR3 is TGTGCCAGCAGCTTATCCCTTCCCGGGCCATTGGTGAAAAACATTCAGTACTTC. Translated: CASSLSLPGPLVKNIQYF.

The V gene is TRBV29-1, the J gene TRBJ2-7; no definite D call. This CDR3 region has 11 residues. CDR1 is SQVTM and CDR2 is ANQGSEA in the germline V gene. Trimming removed 6 bases at V and 4 bases at J, with 10 bases between. CDR3 coding DNA: TGCAGCGTAACCCAGGTTTACGAGCAGTACTTC. It is translated as CSVTQVYEQYF.

The rearrangement uses TRBV6-6 and TRBJ1-5; D ambiguous. The ends were cut back, 4 bases at V and 6 bases at J, with 16 bases in the middle. The CDR3 loop spans 15 amino acids. Germline assignment: CDR1 MNHNY and CDR2 SVGAGI (reference sequence). The CDR3 protein is CASSSRATTSQPQHF. In DNA form, the CDR3 reads TGTGCCAGCAGTTCGAGGGCGACGACAAGTCAGCCCCAGCATTTT.